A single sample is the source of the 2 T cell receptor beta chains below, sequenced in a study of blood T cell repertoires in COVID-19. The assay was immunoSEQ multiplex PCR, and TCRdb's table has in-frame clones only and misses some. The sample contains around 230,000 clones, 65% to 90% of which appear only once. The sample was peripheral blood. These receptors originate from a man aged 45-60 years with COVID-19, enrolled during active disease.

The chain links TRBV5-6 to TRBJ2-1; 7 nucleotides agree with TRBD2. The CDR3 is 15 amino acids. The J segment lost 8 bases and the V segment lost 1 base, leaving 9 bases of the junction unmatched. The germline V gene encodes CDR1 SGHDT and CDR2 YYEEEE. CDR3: CASSLKRLAGDEQFF. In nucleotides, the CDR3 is TGTGCCAGCAGCTTGAAGAGACTAGCTGGGGATGAGCAGTTCTTC.

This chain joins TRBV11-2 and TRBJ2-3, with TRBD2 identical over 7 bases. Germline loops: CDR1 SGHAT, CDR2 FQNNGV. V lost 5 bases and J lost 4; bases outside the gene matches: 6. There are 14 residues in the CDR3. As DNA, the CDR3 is TGTGCCAGCAGCCTCGTGGGAGGGTCAGATACGCAGTATTTT. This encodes CASSLVGGSDTQYF.